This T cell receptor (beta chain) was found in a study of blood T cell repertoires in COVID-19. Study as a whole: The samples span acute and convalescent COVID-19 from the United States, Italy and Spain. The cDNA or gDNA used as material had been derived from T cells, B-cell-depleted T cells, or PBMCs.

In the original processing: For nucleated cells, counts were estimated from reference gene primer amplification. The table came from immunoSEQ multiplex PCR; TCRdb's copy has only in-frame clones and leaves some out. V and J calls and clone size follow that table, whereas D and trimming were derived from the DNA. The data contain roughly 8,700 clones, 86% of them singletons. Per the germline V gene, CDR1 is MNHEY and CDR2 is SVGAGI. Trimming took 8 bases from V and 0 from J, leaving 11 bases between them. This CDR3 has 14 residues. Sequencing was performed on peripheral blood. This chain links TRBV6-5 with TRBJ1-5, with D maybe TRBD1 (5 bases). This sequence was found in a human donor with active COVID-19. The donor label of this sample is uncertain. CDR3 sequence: CASRRTNSNQPQHF. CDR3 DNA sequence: TGTGCCAGCCGGCGGACAAATAGCAATCAGCCCCAGCATTTT.